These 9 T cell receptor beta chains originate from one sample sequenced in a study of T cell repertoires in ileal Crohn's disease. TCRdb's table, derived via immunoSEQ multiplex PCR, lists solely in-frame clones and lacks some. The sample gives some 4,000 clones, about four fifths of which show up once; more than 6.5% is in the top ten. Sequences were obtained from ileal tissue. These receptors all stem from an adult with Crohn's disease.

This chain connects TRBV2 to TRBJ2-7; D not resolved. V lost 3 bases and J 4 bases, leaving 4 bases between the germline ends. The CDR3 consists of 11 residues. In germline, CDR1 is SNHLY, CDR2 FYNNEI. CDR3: CASSDGYEQYF. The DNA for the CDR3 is TGTGCCAGCAGTGACGGGTACGAGCAGTACTTC.

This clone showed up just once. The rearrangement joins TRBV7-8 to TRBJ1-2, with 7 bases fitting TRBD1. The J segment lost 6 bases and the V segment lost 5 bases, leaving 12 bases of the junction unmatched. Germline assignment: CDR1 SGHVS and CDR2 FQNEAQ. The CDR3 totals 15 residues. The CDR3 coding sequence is TGTGCCAGCAGCCCCCTCCTGAGGGGGCGCGATGGCTACACCTTC. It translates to CASSPLLRGRDGYTF.

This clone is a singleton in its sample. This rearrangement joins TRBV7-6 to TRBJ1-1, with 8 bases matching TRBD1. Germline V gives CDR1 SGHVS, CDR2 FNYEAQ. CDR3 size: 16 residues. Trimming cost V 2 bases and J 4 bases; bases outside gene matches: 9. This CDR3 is CASSLSTGVVGTEAFF. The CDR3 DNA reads TGTGCCAGCAGCTTATCGACAGGGGTGGTAGGCACTGAAGCTTTCTTT.

CDR3 loop: CAWTSGGGSTDTQYF. CDR3 DNA sequence: TGTGCCTGGACTAGCGGGGGTGGTAGCACAGATACGCAGTATTTT. The genes are TRBV30 and TRBJ2-3; 10 bases align to TRBD2. The junction had 4 bases not matched to a gene; V was cut back by 4 bases and J by 0 bases. The CDR3 runs to 15 residues. Germline values: CDR1 GTSNPN, CDR2 SVGIG (reference sequence).

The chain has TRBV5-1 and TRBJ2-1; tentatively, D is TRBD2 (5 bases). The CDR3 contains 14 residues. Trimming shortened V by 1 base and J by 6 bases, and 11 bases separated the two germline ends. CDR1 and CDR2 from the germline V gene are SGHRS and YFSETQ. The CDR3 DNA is TGCGCCAGCAGCTTGATGACTACCCCCAATGAGCAGTTCTTC. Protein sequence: CASSLMTTPNEQFF.

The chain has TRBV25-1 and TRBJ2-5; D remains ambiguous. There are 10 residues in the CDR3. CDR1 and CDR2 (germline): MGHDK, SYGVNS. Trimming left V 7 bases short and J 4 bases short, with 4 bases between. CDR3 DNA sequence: TGTGCCAGCACGGGAGAGACCCAGTACTTC. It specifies CASTGETQYF.

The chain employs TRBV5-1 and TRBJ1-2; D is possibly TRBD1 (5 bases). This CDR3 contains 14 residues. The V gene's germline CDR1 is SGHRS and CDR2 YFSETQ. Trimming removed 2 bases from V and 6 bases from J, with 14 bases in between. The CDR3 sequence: CASSLFGGGDGYTF. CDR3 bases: TGCGCCAGCAGCTTATTTGGGGGAGGGGATGGCTACACCTTC.

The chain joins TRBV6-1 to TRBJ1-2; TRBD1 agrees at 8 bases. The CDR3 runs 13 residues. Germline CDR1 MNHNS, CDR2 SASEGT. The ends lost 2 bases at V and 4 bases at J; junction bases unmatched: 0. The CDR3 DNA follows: TGTGCCAGCAGTGAACAGGGGGCCTATGGCTACACCTTC. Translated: CASSEQGAYGYTF.

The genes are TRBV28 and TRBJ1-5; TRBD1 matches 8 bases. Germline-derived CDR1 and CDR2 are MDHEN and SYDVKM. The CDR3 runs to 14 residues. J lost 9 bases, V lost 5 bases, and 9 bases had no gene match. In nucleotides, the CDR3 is TGTGCCAGCAGTCTCCAGGGGGCCGCCCGGCCCCAGCATTTT. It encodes CASSLQGAARPQHF.